Listed below are T cell receptor beta chains from one sample, sequenced in a study of T-cell reconstitution after alpha-beta-depleted transplantation in children. TCRdb processed the PCR reads anew with MiXCR; each CDR3 protein has one entry. The table records approximately 590,000 distinct CDR3 sequences, about 10% of them present only once. Sample: PBMCs from the stem cell graft donor, taken from the stem cell graft. The receptor source for this set is a human donor who donated a stem cell graft to a child with acute myeloid leukemia. Both conserved end residues are part of each CDR3. Fields, in order: D gene, V gene, clone size, J gene, CDR3 DNA, CDR3 protein. A D gene is named only where the DNA matches it firmly. Clone size appears in some rows only: once, few, many, or a class for an expanded clone.

D: -; V: TRBV30; size: many; J: TRBJ2-1; DNA: TGTGCCTGGAGTGAACTTGTTGAGCAGTTCTTC; CDR3: CAWSELVEQFF
D: TRBD1; V: TRBV29-1; size: -; J: TRBJ1-4; DNA: TGCAGCGTTGAAGGGACAGGGGATGAAAAACTGTTTTTT; CDR3: CSVEGTGDEKLFF
D: TRBD2; V: TRBV5-1; size: many; J: TRBJ2-7; DNA: TGCGCCCCCTCTAGCGGGCGTTCCTACGAGCAGTACTTC; CDR3: CAPSSGRSYEQYF
D: TRBD1; V: TRBV30; size: -; J: TRBJ2-5; DNA: TGTGCCTGGGACAGGGATTTAAAGACCCAGTACTTC; CDR3: CAWDRDLKTQYF
D: TRBD2; V: TRBV4-3; size: many; J: TRBJ2-7; DNA: TGCGCCCCAGACACTAGCGGGGATTACGAGCAGTACTTC; CDR3: CAPDTSGDYEQYF
D: TRBD1; V: TRBV7-9; size: once; J: TRBJ2-2; DNA: TGTGCCAGCAGCTTAACTAGGACAGGGAACACCGGGGAGCTGTTTTTT; CDR3: CASSLTRTGNTGELFF
D: -; V: TRBV9; size: many; J: TRBJ2-5; DNA: TGTGCCAGCAGCGTAGGAACGGGAAAGGGTCAAGAGACCCAGTACTTC; CDR3: CASSVGTGKGQETQYF
D: TRBD1; V: TRBV7-9; size: -; J: TRBJ1-4; DNA: TGTGCCAGCAACCGGGACAGGGAAAAACTGTTTTTT; CDR3: CASNRDREKLFF
D: TRBD2; V: TRBV7-2; size: -; J: TRBJ2-7; DNA: TGTGCCAGCAGCCCCATCGGGAGGGGAGAGCAGTACTTC; CDR3: CASSPIGRGEQYF
D: TRBD1; V: TRBV6-2/TRBV6-3; size: -; J: TRBJ1-5; DNA: TGTGTCAGCAGTACTCCACAGGGGGCGCGGGATCAGCCCCAGCATTTT; CDR3: CVSSTPQGARDQPQHF
D: -; V: TRBV14; size: few; J: TRBJ2-7; DNA: TGTGCCAGCAGCCTAACTGGGGGGGGCTTGAACTACGAGCAGTACTTC; CDR3: CASSLTGGGLNYEQYF
D: -; V: TRBV5-1; size: -; J: TRBJ1-2; DNA: TGCGCCAGCAGCTTGTCGCCACCTAACTATGGCTACACCTTC; CDR3: CASSLSPPNYGYTF
D: -; V: TRBV7-3; size: few; J: TRBJ2-3; DNA: TGTGCCAGCAGTTTAAACACCCCTCCAGATACGCAGTATTTT; CDR3: CASSLNTPPDTQYF
D: TRBD2; V: TRBV4-1; size: -; J: TRBJ2-7; DNA: TGCGCCAGCAGCCAAGCAGGAGGAAGCGGGAGGGTCTACGAGCAGTACTTC; CDR3: CASSQAGGSGRVYEQYF
D: TRBD1; V: TRBV5-1; size: few; J: TRBJ2-7; DNA: TGCGCCAGCAGCTTGGGGGACAGGGAGCTCTACGAGCAGTACTTC; CDR3: CASSLGDRELYEQYF
D: -; V: TRBV5-1; size: few; J: TRBJ2-7; DNA: TGCGCCAGCAAGAGGTCGGCAGGGCGGCTCCCTTCGGACTACGAGCAGTACTTC; CDR3: CASKRSAGRLPSDYEQYF
D: -; V: TRBV7-9; size: many; J: TRBJ1-5; DNA: TGTGCCAGCAGTGGGCCAGGGGCTGAAGGATCGCCCCAGCATTTT; CDR3: CASSGPGAEGSPQHF
D: TRBD2; V: TRBV7-3; size: -; J: TRBJ2-3; DNA: TGTGCCAGCAGCTTAAACCCGACTAGCCACACCACAGATACGCAGTATTTT; CDR3: CASSLNPTSHTTDTQYF
D: -; V: TRBV29-1; size: many; J: TRBJ2-7; DNA: TGCAGCGTCCCAGGACCGGCCTACGAGCAGTACTTC; CDR3: CSVPGPAYEQYF
D: TRBD1; V: TRBV7-9; size: -; J: TRBJ2-3; DNA: TGTGCCAGCAGCTTAAGGGCCAGGACAGGGGCGGGAGATACGCAGTATTTT; CDR3: CASSLRARTGAGDTQYF
D: TRBD2; V: TRBV27; size: many; J: TRBJ2-7; DNA: TGTGCCAGCAGTCCCGCAGCGGGAGGGCCCTACGAGCAGTACTTC; CDR3: CASSPAAGGPYEQYF
D: -; V: TRBV20-1; size: many; J: TRBJ1-5; DNA: TGCAGTGCTAGAGGTAACAGGCATATCAATCAGCCCCAGCATTTT; CDR3: CSARGNRHINQPQHF
D: -; V: TRBV12-3/TRBV12-4; size: many; J: TRBJ1-5; DNA: TGTGCCAGCAGTTCCACAGATAGCAATCAGCCCCAGCATTTT; CDR3: CASSSTDSNQPQHF
D: TRBD1; V: TRBV6-5; size: few; J: TRBJ2-7; DNA: TGTGCCAGCAGTTACGGTCTCCGGGACAGGAGCTACGAGCAGTACTTC; CDR3: CASSYGLRDRSYEQYF
D: -; V: TRBV18; size: few; J: TRBJ2-7; DNA: TGTGCCAGCTCACCTGATACATTTCTGAACGAGCAGTACTTC; CDR3: CASSPDTFLNEQYF
D: TRBD2; V: TRBV5-5; size: few; J: TRBJ2-7; DNA: TGTGCCAGCAGCTTGGATGGTAGCGGGATCTACGAGCAGTACTTC; CDR3: CASSLDGSGIYEQYF
D: -; V: TRBV20-1; size: -; J: TRBJ2-5; DNA: TGCAGTGCTCTGGACCAAGAGACCCAGTACTTC; CDR3: CSALDQETQYF
D: -; V: TRBV6-2/TRBV6-3; size: few; J: TRBJ1-5; DNA: TGTGCCAGCAGTTACTCGTGGGGTCTTAGCAATCAGCCCCAGCATTTT; CDR3: CASSYSWGLSNQPQHF
D: -; V: TRBV10-3; size: many; J: TRBJ2-3; DNA: TGTGCCATCAGTGGGACGGGGACGCAGTATTTT; CDR3: CAISGTGTQYF
D: -; V: TRBV18; size: -; J: TRBJ2-1; DNA: TGTGCCAGCTCACCACGTTCCGGACAGAACAATGAGCAGTTCTTC; CDR3: CASSPRSGQNNEQFF
D: -; V: TRBV5-1; size: few; J: TRBJ1-1; DNA: TGCGCCAGCAGCTTGGGAGATCCCCCGCCTGAAGCTTTCTTT; CDR3: CASSLGDPPPEAFF
D: -; V: TRBV12-3/TRBV12-4; size: -; J: TRBJ1-6; DNA: TGTGCCAGCAGTTTAGCCCGGGGTCCGTATTCACCCCTCCACTTT; CDR3: CASSLARGPYSPLHF
D: -; V: TRBV29-1; size: many; J: TRBJ2-7; DNA: TGCAGCGTTCGGGACTTCCCCTACGAGCAGTACTTC; CDR3: CSVRDFPYEQYF
D: -; V: TRBV7-8; size: few; J: TRBJ1-5; DNA: TGTGCCAGCAGCTTAGCCGATACAAGCAATCAGCCCCAGCATTTT; CDR3: CASSLADTSNQPQHF
D: TRBD1; V: TRBV29-1; size: -; J: TRBJ1-2; DNA: TGCAGCGTTGTGAATGAGGGGACAGCGAAGGTCACCTTC; CDR3: CSVVNEGTAKVTF
D: TRBD2; V: TRBV7-2; size: few; J: TRBJ2-1; DNA: TGTGCCAGCAGCGAACGCCGGGACTATCAATACAATGAGCAGTTCTTC; CDR3: CASSERRDYQYNEQFF
D: -; V: TRBV12-3/TRBV12-4; size: -; J: TRBJ2-7; DNA: TGTGCCAGCAGTTTCCAGGGGCACGAGCAGTACTTC; CDR3: CASSFQGHEQYF
D: -; V: TRBV30; size: few; J: TRBJ1-1; DNA: TGTGCCTGGAGCGTTCTGGGAGGAACGAGTGAAGCTTTCTTT; CDR3: CAWSVLGGTSEAFF
D: -; V: TRBV29-1; size: many; J: TRBJ2-7; DNA: TGCAGCGTTGAAGACAGGGCTTCCTACGAGCAGTACTTC; CDR3: CSVEDRASYEQYF